This record concerns one T cell receptor (beta chain) sequence. This specimen belongs to a study of shared clonotypes between healthy human individuals. Germline V lookup: CDR1 SGHVS, CDR2 FNYEAQ. This CDR3 is 13 amino acids long. Trimming stripped 5 bases from V and 2 bases from J, with 10 bases between. Terminally differentiated effector memory CD45RA+ cells were left out of the naive CD8 fraction, which was CD45RO-negative and positively selected for CCR7. All donors were Caucasian adults living in Nashville, Tennessee. The deep-level immunoSEQ assay was used. Each sorted subset replicate got 200 ng genomic DNA, tens of thousands of genomes. Study processing details: Junction-only immunoSEQ data arrived without quality scores, meaning filtering differed. Data came from immunoSEQ multiplex PCR; TCRdb stores just in-frame clones and leaves some out. The V and J calls and clone size come from that table; D and trimming were worked out from the DNA. Counted here are around 2,000,000 clones, approximately 94% occurring once; the ten biggest clones make up about 1.1%.

This rearrangement joins TRBV7-6 to TRBJ2-7; possibly TRBD1 for D (5 bases). The sequence was obtained from a man between 18 and 35 years old in good health. The sequencing input was naive CD8+ T cells sorted from blood. This chain's CDR3 is CASSIATAYEQYF. The CDR3 nucleotides read TGTGCCAGCAGCATTGCGACAGCCTACGAGCAGTACTTC.